The next 21 T cell receptor beta chains were all read from a single sample in a study. TCRdb used MiXCR to reprocess the 5' RACE reads, holding one entry per CDR3 protein. Of more than 40,000 distinct CDR3 sequences in the sample, around 30% are singletons; the top ten hold less than 4%. Sequencing used memory CD4+ T cells sorted from a lymph node. As for subset: memory CD4+ T cells, CD4+CD45RO+CD25-. These receptors were taken from a female donor with breast cancer.

A single count supports this clonotype. The J gene is TRBJ2-5, the V gene TRBV4-2, with TRBD2 identical over 8 bases. There are 16 residues in the CDR3. J lost 3 bases, V lost 4 bases, and 10 bases had no gene match. Germline V gene data show CDR1 as LGHNA and CDR2 as YNFKEQ. The DNA of the CDR3 is TGTGCCAGCAGCCGGATAGCGGGGTCGGGCGAAGAGACCCAGTACTTC. This encodes CASSRIAGSGEETQYF.

The chain is built from TRBV4-1 and TRBJ2-7, with 10 bases that match TRBD2. J lost 3 bases, V lost 1 base, and 0 bases had no gene match. The CDR3 spans 14 residues. Germline V gives CDR1 MGHRA, CDR2 YSYEKL. CDR3 sequence reads: CASSQGLAGYEQYF. As DNA, the CDR3 is TGCGCCAGCAGCCAAGGACTAGCGGGCTACGAGCAGTACTTC.

The V call is TRBV12-3 or TRBV12-4, the J call TRBJ2-1; D possibly corresponds to TRBD1 (6 bases). Trimming took 3 bases from V and 6 from J, leaving 12 bases between them. The CDR3 spans 14 residues. The CDR3 region has the DNA TGTGCCAGCAGTTTCTGGCAGGGGAGCAATGAGCAGTTCTTC. Amino acids: CASSFWQGSNEQFF.

The chain employs TRBV2 and TRBJ2-7; D is unresolved. The CDR3 consists of 13 residues. V lost 5 bases and J 3 bases, leaving 11 bases between the germline ends. Germline values: CDR1 SNHLY, CDR2 FYNNEI. The CDR3 DNA reads as TGTGCCAGCAGTTCTTGGACCAACTACGAGCAGTACTTC. Its translation is CASSSWTNYEQYF. Full variable domain (outside the CDR3, taken from reference TRBV2 and TRBJ2-7): EPEVTQTPSHQVTQMGQEVILRCVPISNHLYFYWYRQILGQKVEFLVSFYNNEISEKSEIFDDQFSVERPDGSNFTLKIRSTKLEDSAMYFCASSSWTNYEQYFGPGTRLTVT.

Notes on this clonotype: The conserved phenylalanine or tryptophan is not found at the CDR3 terminus, so this likely reflects a read error. J is TRBJ1-2 and V is TRBV4-2; D call uncertain. The CDR3 extends over 13 amino acids. Trimming took off 1 base at V and 6 bases at J, with 9 bases between the two ends. Germline lookup yields CDR1 LGHNA and CDR2 YNFKEQ. CDR3 nucleotide sequence: TGTGCCAGCAGCCAAGGGTTTCGGGATGGCTACACCCTC. Amino acid sequence: CASSQGFRDGYTL.

There are a few counts of this clonotype. The chain joins TRBV7-6 to TRBJ1-5; perhaps TRBD1 as D (5 bases). The CDR3 runs to 13 residues. V was pared by 6 bases and J by 8 bases, with 14 bases between. Germline V gene lookup returns CDR1 SGHVS and CDR2 FNYEAQ. The CDR3 sequence is CASSLTGGEPQHF. The CDR3 coding sequence is TGTGCCAGCAGTCTCACTGGGGGGGAGCCCCAGCATTTT.

This clonotype was seen many times. The chain has TRBV28 and TRBJ2-7, with D hard to call. The V end lost 3 bases, the J end lost 1 base, and 4 bases lay between the germline ends. From germline, CDR1 is MDHEN and CDR2 SYDVKM. The CDR3 runs 12 residues. The CDR3, as DNA: TGTGCCAGCAGTTTGATTTCCTACGAGCAGTACTTC. This sequence encodes CASSLISYEQYF.

This clonotype was seen a few times. A read error is possible here, since a much larger clone lies one base away. The V call is TRBV6-2 or TRBV6-3, the J call TRBJ2-1; unclear D gene. CDR3 length equals 12 residues. The V gene's germline CDR1 is MNHEY and CDR2 SVGEGT. CDR3 DNA sequence: TGTGCCAGCTGTTACGGTGGGAATGAGCAGTTCTTC. This codes for CASCYGGNEQFF.

This clonotype was seen only a few times. This sequence joins TRBV6-5 and TRBJ1-1, with no clear D. Between the trimmed V and J ends, which lost 8 bases and 6 bases, there was a span of 46 bases. Germline V gene data show CDR1 as MNHEY and CDR2 as SVGAGI. The CDR3 loop spans 23 amino acids. The CDR3, as DNA: TGTGCCAGCGTGTTAGGTGGTGGAGTGGGCCCAACAAAGCACCCCCACGTTAGACCTGAAGCTTTCTTT. Translation gives CASVLGGGVGPTKHPHVRPEAFF.

The chain joins TRBV6-2 or TRBV6-3 to TRBJ1-5, with 7 bases lining up with TRBD1. The germline gives CDR1 MNHEY, CDR2 SVGEGT. CDR3 length equals 18 residues. Trimming cost V 6 bases and J 3 bases; bases outside gene matches: 17. The CDR3 DNA follows: TGTGCCAGCAGCCTCGACAGGGACCTTTCCCCAGTCAATCAGCCCCAGCATTTT. It codes for CASSLDRDLSPVNQPQHF.

This chain uses TRBV20-1 with TRBJ2-1, with a tentative D call TRBD2 (5 bases). The ends were cut back, 3 bases at V and 4 bases at J, with 13 bases in the middle. The CDR3 length is 14 residues. Germline V lookup: CDR1 DFQATT, CDR2 SNEGSKA (reference sequence). CDR3 loop: CSASRRVAYNEQFF. The CDR3, as DNA: TGCAGTGCTAGCCGGCGGGTGGCTTACAATGAGCAGTTCTTC.

This clonotype was counted a few times. V gene TRBV4-1 combines with J gene TRBJ1-5; D is undetermined. Trimming removed 1 base at V and 0 bases at J, with 13 bases between. The CDR3 sequence is 17 residues long. Germline CDR1 and CDR2: MGHRA and YSYEKL. The CDR3 protein is CASSQGVTGSSNQPQHF. The CDR3 DNA reads TGCGCCAGCAGCCAAGGGGTAACGGGGAGTAGCAATCAGCCCCAGCATTTT.

For this clonotype: The junction does not match germline at one end; this may be a read error. The CDR3 loop is CASSPLAGRAAGVNVLTF. The CDR3 DNA sequence: TGTGCCAGCAGCCCTTTAGCGGGTCGGGCGGCTGGGGTCAACGTCCTGACTTTC. The J gene is TRBJ2-6, the V gene TRBV2, with 7 positions matching TRBD2. CDR1 and CDR2 from the germline V gene are SNHLY and FYNNEI. The length of the CDR3 is 18 residues.

The rearrangement joins TRBV12-3 or TRBV12-4 to TRBJ2-5; D is undetermined. The CDR3 runs 16 residues. The V gene lost 5 bases and the J gene lost 2 bases, with 18 bases spanning the gap. The CDR3 here is CASSRYIGGRQETQYF. CDR3 DNA: TGTGCCAGCAGTCGGTATATAGGCGGACGGCAAGAGACCCAGTACTTC.

The V call is TRBV4-1, the J call TRBJ1-1, with 9 bases matching TRBD1. The CDR3 consists of 15 residues. Trimming cost V 6 bases and J 3 bases; bases outside gene matches: 8. CDR1 and CDR2 (germline): MGHRA, YSYEKL. The CDR3 nucleotides read TGCGCCAGCAGACGATTACAGGGGGCCGACACTGAAGCTTTCTTT. This gives the protein CASRRLQGADTEAFF.

A remark on this clonotype: Sequence at one end of the junction differs from germline and may be a read error. The DNA for the CDR3 is TGTGCCAGCAGTGAATCCGTACAGGGTGAGCAGCACTTC. It specifies CASSESVQGEQHF. This chain uses TRBV6-1 with TRBJ2-7, with a weak D call TRBD1 (6 bases). This CDR3 region has 13 residues. The germline V gene encodes CDR1 MNHNS and CDR2 SASEGT.

This clonotype was picked up a small number of times. The chain has TRBV7-2 and TRBJ1-2, with 7 bases aligning to TRBD1. The CDR3 runs to 15 residues. J gave up 3 bases and V 5 bases, and 9 bases lay outside the gene matches. The germline CDR1 and CDR2 sequences are SGHTA and FQGNSA. This CDR3 is CASSQQGSGDYGYTF. The CDR3, as DNA: TGTGCCAGCAGCCAACAGGGGAGTGGGGACTATGGCTACACCTTC.

This clonotype was observed a few times. The chain links TRBV20-1 to TRBJ1-2; D perhaps matches TRBD1 (6 bases). The CDR3 loop spans 16 amino acids. Germline lookup yields CDR1 DFQATT and CDR2 SNEGSKA (reference sequence). The V gene lost 5 bases and the J gene lost 0 bases, with 19 bases spanning the gap. The CDR3 reads CSARSGAEAANYGYTF. The DNA of the CDR3 is TGCAGTGCTCGATCGGGGGCGGAAGCAGCTAACTATGGCTACACCTTC.

The genes are TRBV12-3 or TRBV12-4 and TRBJ2-2; unclear D gene. V was pared by 2 bases and J by 7 bases, with 11 bases between. The CDR3 runs to 14 residues. The chain's CDR3 is CASSLQESNGELFF. Written as DNA, the CDR3 is TGTGCCAGCAGTTTACAGGAGTCCAACGGGGAGCTGTTTTTT.

Points on this clonotype: It may be a read error: a sequence one base away is much more abundant. J is TRBJ2-7 and V is TRBV2, with 9 nucleotides matching TRBD1. The CDR3 runs to 14 residues. The germline V gene encodes CDR1 SNHLY and CDR2 FYNNEI. The CDR3 region is CASSRDRAPYGQYF. DNA of the CDR3: TGTGCCAGCAGCCGGGACAGGGCCCCCTACGGGCAGTACTTC.

For this clonotype: The junction shows a germline mismatch at one end, possibly a read error. The chain recombines TRBV12-3 or TRBV12-4 with TRBJ2-1; 8 positions match TRBD2. This CDR3 is built from 15 residues. In DNA form, the CDR3 reads TGTGCCAGCAGTTCCCACCCCGGGGCAGCGGGAGAGCAGTCCTTC. It codes for CASSSHPGAAGEQSF.